Each of the 18 T cell receptor beta chains below was sequenced from the same sample in a study of CD8 T cells in Susac syndrome. When the RNA was reverse transcribed, random hexamers were used with an input of roughly 0.45 to 1 ug. TCRdb re-called the immunoSEQ multiplex PCR reads through MiXCR, storing one row per CDR3 protein. Among over 150,000 distinct CDR3 sequences listed, roughly 94% were seen once. The sequencing sample was made of CD4+ T cells from PBMCs. The receptors originated from a human donor with Susac syndrome.

This chain links TRBV14 with TRBJ2-2; 7 bases are shared with TRBD1. V shed 4 bases, J shed 5 bases, and the junction held 7 bases outside the gene matches. The CDR3 spans 15 residues. Germline V lookup: CDR1 SGHDN, CDR2 FVKESK. The CDR3 protein is CASSPRTGRTGELFF. The CDR3 coding sequence is TGTGCCAGCAGCCCCCGGACAGGTCGAACCGGGGAGCTGTTTTTT.

This clonotype appeared once. This sequence joins TRBV30 and TRBJ1-1; 11 nucleotides match TRBD1. Per the germline V gene, CDR1 is GTSNPN and CDR2 is SVGIG (reference sequence). The CDR3 has 13 residues. After removal of 6 bases from V and 5 bases from J, the junction contained 5 bases not matched to a gene. The CDR3 sequence: CACAGTGGTEAFF. In DNA form, the CDR3 reads TGTGCCTGTGCCGGGACAGGGGGAACTGAAGCTTTCTTT.

The rearrangement links TRBV27 to TRBJ1-1; possible D gene TRBD1, 6 bases. The CDR3 runs to 13 residues. Germline assignment: CDR1 MNHEY and CDR2 SMNVEV (reference sequence). Trimming shortened V by 6 bases and J by 8 bases, and 16 bases separated the two germline ends. CDR3 nucleotides: TGTGCCAGCAGCCCAGGACAGTACAGAGAAGCTTTCTTT. This encodes CASSPGQYREAFF.

The V call is TRBV20-1, the J call TRBJ1-2; D unresolved. CDR1 DFQATT and CDR2 SNEGSKA come from the germline V gene (reference sequence). The V and J ends lost 3 bases and 8 bases respectively, with 22 bases between them. The CDR3 has 15 residues. CDR3 protein: CSASLFSQNESGYTF. CDR3 in DNA: TGCAGTGCTAGTTTATTCTCCCAAAACGAATCAGGCTACACCTTC.

V usage is TRBV28 and J usage is TRBJ2-5, with D possibly being TRBD1 (5 bases). The CDR3 runs to 13 residues. V lost 10 bases, J lost 1 base, and 13 bases lay in between. CDR1 and CDR2 from the germline V gene are MDHEN and SYDVKM. The CDR3 DNA reads as TGTGCCATCACAACAGGAGTCCAAGAGACCCAGTACTTC. Translating gives CAITTGVQETQYF.

The chain combines TRBV19 with TRBJ1-5, with 9 nucleotides matching TRBD1. The CDR3 is made up of 14 amino acids. V trimming: 3 bases; J trimming: 7 bases; junction bases outside the gene matches: 4. Germline V lookup: CDR1 LNHDA, CDR2 SQIVND (reference sequence). The CDR3 loop reads CASSITGGGQPQHF. The CDR3 DNA sequence: TGTGCCAGTAGTATCACAGGGGGCGGGCAGCCCCAGCATTTT.

The chain joins TRBV20-1 to TRBJ2-5, with D possibly TRBD2 on 5 matching bases. Germline values: CDR1 DFQATT, CDR2 SNEGSKA (reference sequence). The CDR3 extends over 12 amino acids. The V end was cut by 6 bases, the J end by 3 bases, with 11 bases between. The CDR3: CSAGLEEETQYF. For the CDR3, the DNA is TGCAGTGCAGGACTCGAAGAAGAGACCCAGTACTTC.

The rearrangement uses TRBV29-1 and TRBJ1-1; D unclear. Per the germline V gene, CDR1 is SQVTM and CDR2 is ANQGSEA. Trimming removed 7 bases from V and 4 bases from J, with 7 bases in between. The length of the CDR3 is 10 residues. The CDR3 DNA follows: TGCAGCGGAGAGGGCACTGAAGCTTTCTTT. This encodes CSGEGTEAFF.

The V and J genes are TRBV29-1 and TRBJ2-2; weak D call: TRBD2 (7 bases). Looked up from germline, CDR1 is SQVTM and CDR2 is ANQGSEA. The CDR3 is 15 residues long. V was clipped by 3 bases and J by 1 base, with 12 bases between them. The CDR3: CSVEGGRGNTGELFF. The CDR3 coding sequence is TGCAGCGTTGAGGGGGGGCGGGGGAACACCGGGGAGCTGTTTTTT.

This rearrangement joins TRBV4-1 to TRBJ2-3; D not resolved. This CDR3 has 13 residues. Germline-derived CDR1 and CDR2 are MGHRA and YSYEKL. V lost 2 bases to trimming and J lost 3 bases, with 6 bases between them. The CDR3 DNA reads TGCGCCAGCAGCCAACTTAGGACAGATACGCAGTATTTT. It translates to CASSQLRTDTQYF.

V usage is TRBV19 and J usage is TRBJ1-4; TRBD1 matches 7 bases. The junction had 13 bases not matched to a gene; V was cut back by 9 bases and J by 0 bases. CDR3 length: 17 amino acids. CDR1 is LNHDA, CDR2 SQIVND, per germline (reference sequence). The CDR3 DNA reads TGTGCCAGGACAGGGCTGAGAGAACGGCCAACTAATGAAAAACTGTTTTTT. Protein product: CARTGLRERPTNEKLFF.

This chain connects TRBV5-6 to TRBJ2-1; 14 nucleotides agree with TRBD2. CDR1 and CDR2 from the germline V gene are SGHDT and YYEEEE. This CDR3 has 18 residues. V was pared by 4 bases and J by 2 bases, with 8 bases of the junction left unmatched. CDR3 sequence (DNA): TGTGCCAGCAGCCCAGGACTAGCGGGGGGATTCACCTACAATGAGCAGTTCTTC. Translating gives CASSPGLAGGFTYNEQFF. Full variable domain (remainder filled in from reference TRBV5-6 and TRBJ2-1): DAGVTQSPTHLIKTRGQQVTLRCSPKSGHDTVSWYQQALGQGPQFIFQYYEEEERQRGNFPDRFSGHQFPNYSSELNVNALLLGDSALYLCASSPGLAGGFTYNEQFFGPGTRLTVL.

J is TRBJ1-2 and V is TRBV5-4, with D unresolved. Germline V gene lookup returns CDR1 SGHNT and CDR2 YYREEE (reference sequence). V was shortened by 1 base and J by 1 base, with 8 bases between the two germline ends. This CDR3 has 14 amino acids. The CDR3: CASSLNGDNYGYTF. In DNA, the CDR3 is TGTGCCAGCAGCTTGAACGGTGATAACTATGGCTACACCTTC.

V and J are TRBV6-5 and TRBJ2-4; D unclear. The CDR3 totals 13 residues. Germline V lookup: CDR1 MNHEY, CDR2 SVGAGI. Trimming stripped 6 bases from V and 8 bases from J, with 14 bases between. CDR3 in DNA: TGTGCCAGCAGATCCGGAGCTAGGGACATTCAGTACTTC. Translated: CASRSGARDIQYF.

This chain connects TRBV7-2 to TRBJ2-1; 7 positions agree with TRBD2. Per the germline V gene, CDR1 is SGHTA and CDR2 is FQGNSA. The trim removed 0 bases at V and 0 bases at J, leaving 5 bases unmatched. The CDR3 is 17 residues long. DNA for the CDR3: TGTGCCAGCAGCTTAGCGAACGGGGGGAGCTCCTACAATGAGCAGTTCTTC. Protein sequence: CASSLANGGSSYNEQFF.

This chain connects TRBV13 to TRBJ2-1; 7 bases are shared with TRBD2. Trimming at V came to 0 bases and at J to 8 bases, leaving 7 bases not matched to a gene. The germline V gene has CDR1 PRHDT and CDR2 FYEKMQ (reference sequence). This CDR3 is 15 amino acids long. CDR3 sequence: CASSLGGGRIDEQFF. The CDR3, as DNA: TGTGCCAGCAGCTTAGGGGGGGGGAGGATTGATGAGCAGTTCTTC.

This clonotype was picked up one time. The chain is built from TRBV18 and TRBJ2-7; D is unresolved. The CDR3 runs to 16 residues. The germline V gene has CDR1 KGHSH and CDR2 LQKENI. V was cut by 3 bases and J by 2 bases, with 17 bases left in between. The CDR3 loop reads CASSPTRVGQAYEQYF. In DNA, the CDR3 is TGTGCCAGCTCACCGACAAGAGTCGGGCAGGCCTACGAGCAGTACTTC. Using reference TRBV18 and TRBJ2-7 for the parts outside the CDR3, the full variable domain is NAGVMQNPRHLVRRRGQEARLRCSPMKGHSHVYWYRQLPEEGLKFMVYLQKENIIDESGMPKERFSAEFPKEGPSILRIQQVVRGDSAAYFCASSPTRVGQAYEQYFGPGTRLTVT.

The V call is TRBV9, the J call TRBJ1-2; no definite D call. The germline V gene has CDR1 SGDLS and CDR2 YYNGEE. The CDR3 is made up of 15 amino acids. V was trimmed by 3 bases and J by 2 bases, leaving 14 bases between them. The CDR3 reads CASSARRAGNYGYTF. The CDR3 DNA is TGTGCCAGCAGCGCCCGCCGGGCGGGGAACTATGGCTACACCTTC.